This TCR beta chain is drawn from a study of blood T cell repertoires in COVID-19. Study information: Sources were T cells, B-cell-depleted T cells, or PBMCs; the material itself was cDNA or gDNA.

The CDR3 length is 13 residues. Deletions cut 0 bases from V and 3 bases from J, with 5 bases between. Looked up from germline, CDR1 is LGHNT and CDR2 is FRNRAP. Per the original methods: Cell counts per sample came from amplifying reference gene primers. Assay: immunoSEQ multiplex PCR; the TCRdb copy retains only in-frame clones and omits some. V and J calls and clone size are given by that table; D and trimming were obtained from the DNA. This sample has 250,000 to 350,000 clones, with 75% to 90% found just once. The rearrangement links TRBV12-5 to TRBJ1-2; no clear D gene. Sequenced sample: peripheral blood. This sequence was found in a woman aged 45-59 years who had recovered from COVID-19. CDR3 protein: CASGLVQHYGYTF. The CDR3 DNA reads as TGTGCTAGTGGTTTGGTACAGCACTATGGCTACACCTTC.